These 27 T cell receptor beta chains were sequenced from one sample in a study of CD8 T cells in Susac syndrome. Reverse transcription used about 0.45 to 1 ug RNA and random hexamers. TCRdb recomputed calls from the immunoSEQ multiplex PCR reads with MiXCR, one row per CDR3 protein. The top ten hold roughly 0.13% of the sample, which has around 200,000 distinct CDR3 sequences, 80% to 95% seen once. Input material: CD8+ T cells from PBMCs. These receptors all stem from a human donor with multiple sclerosis.

The chain carries TRBV3-1 and TRBJ2-1; D is possibly TRBD2 (5 bases). Trimming stripped 3 bases from V and 10 bases from J, with 19 bases between. CDR1 and CDR2 (germline): LGHDT, YNNKEL (reference sequence). This CDR3 is built from 15 residues. The CDR3 coding sequence is TGTGCCAGCAGCCACAATTGGGCGGGCGACTTCGAGCAGTTCTTC. As protein: CASSHNWAGDFEQFF.

The chain combines TRBV9 with TRBJ2-3; D is ambiguous. V was pared by 3 bases and J by 6 bases, with 17 bases between. In germline, CDR1 is SGDLS, CDR2 YYNGEE. The CDR3 length is 15 residues. The CDR3: CASSAPTPHGDTQYF. The CDR3, as DNA: TGTGCCAGCAGCGCCCCCACTCCGCACGGGGATACGCAGTATTTT. The full variable domain, in which reference TRBV9 and TRBJ2-3 provide the parts outside the CDR3, is DSGVTQTPKHLITATGQRVTLRCSPRSGDLSVYWYQQSLDQGLQFLIQYYNGEERAKGNILERFSAQQFPDLHSELNLSSLELGDSALYFCASSAPTPHGDTQYFGPGTRLTVL.

The chain combines TRBV5-1 with TRBJ1-1, with D unclear. The V end lost 2 bases, the J end lost 10 bases, and 12 bases lay between the germline ends. The length of the CDR3 is 12 residues. CDR1 is SGHRS, CDR2 YFSETQ, per germline. The chain's CDR3 is CASSLDAAGAFF. The CDR3, as DNA: TGCGCCAGCAGCTTAGACGCCGCGGGAGCTTTCTTT.

V is TRBV6-6 and J is TRBJ1-5; 7 bases are shared with TRBD1. The V and J ends lost 6 bases and 3 bases, in that order; junction bases with no gene match: 8. This CDR3 region has 15 residues. Germline assignment: CDR1 MNHNY and CDR2 SVGAGI (reference sequence). The CDR3 DNA reads TGTGCCAGCAGCACAGACAGGGATGACAATCAGCCCCAGCATTTT. It is translated as CASSTDRDDNQPQHF.

The chain recombines TRBV6-2 or TRBV6-3 with TRBJ1-2; D unresolved. This CDR3 has 14 amino acids. Trimming took off 6 bases at V and 2 bases at J, with 13 bases between the two ends. The germline gives CDR1 MNHEY, CDR2 SVGEGT. The CDR3 sequence: CASRLLERNYGYTF. The DNA for the CDR3 is TGTGCCAGCAGACTCCTAGAGCGCAACTATGGCTACACCTTC.

This chain links TRBV11-2 with TRBJ2-1, with TRBD2 as a possible D gene (6 bases). Germline V gene data show CDR1 as SGHAT and CDR2 as FQNNGV. Trimming pared 1 base from V and 5 bases from J, leaving 12 bases between. This CDR3 has 15 amino acids. CDR3 sequence: CASSLGVRGNNEQFF. CDR3 DNA: TGTGCCAGCAGCTTAGGGGTGCGGGGAAACAATGAGCAGTTCTTC.

This clonotype was seen a handful of times. The chain uses TRBV24-1 and TRBJ2-3, with 7 positions matching TRBD1. Germline lookup yields CDR1 KGHDR and CDR2 SFDVKD. This CDR3 is built from 15 residues. V lost 3 bases, J lost 2 bases, and 4 bases stayed unmatched. CDR3 region: CATSDVDRATDTQYF. DNA of the CDR3: TGTGCCACCAGTGATGTTGACAGGGCCACAGATACGCAGTATTTT.

This chain links TRBV7-8 with TRBJ1-1; the D is unclear. Germline V gene data show CDR1 as SGHVS and CDR2 as FQNEAQ. The V end was cut by 6 bases, the J end by 0 bases, with 14 bases between. This CDR3 comprises 15 residues. CDR3 sequence reads: CASRPPTAMNTEAFF. CDR3 coding DNA: TGTGCCAGCAGACCTCCTACGGCCATGAACACTGAAGCTTTCTTT.

The rearrangement uses TRBV24-1 and TRBJ2-2; D gene ambiguous. The CDR3 is made up of 15 amino acids. Germline V lookup: CDR1 KGHDR, CDR2 SFDVKD. With 9 bases removed from V and 7 bases from J, the gap between germline ends came to 20 bases. The CDR3 nucleotides read TGTGCCACCGAATCCCACGTGGGCAGCTTCGGGGAGCTGTTTTTT. This sequence encodes CATESHVGSFGELFF.

V gene TRBV12-5 combines with J gene TRBJ2-3, with D unclear. Germline assignment: CDR1 LGHNT and CDR2 FRNRAP. This CDR3 has 15 residues. With 2 bases removed from V and 2 bases from J, the gap between germline ends came to 11 bases. CDR3 in amino acids: CASGLWASITDTQYF. CDR3 sequence (DNA): TGTGCTAGTGGTTTGTGGGCTAGTATCACAGATACGCAGTATTTT. Complete variable domain (other parts from reference TRBV12-5 and TRBJ2-3): DARVTQTPRHKVTEMGQEVTMRCQPILGHNTVFWYRQTMMQGLELLAYFRNRAPLDDSGMPKDRFSAEMPDATLATLKIQPSEPRDSAVYFCASGLWASITDTQYFGPGTRLTVL.

V is TRBV30 and J is TRBJ1-2; a weak D match, TRBD1 (6 bases). Trimming shortened V by 0 bases and J by 4 bases, and 12 bases separated the two germline ends. Per the germline V gene, CDR1 is GTSNPN and CDR2 is SVGIG (reference sequence). This CDR3 has 14 amino acids. CDR3 residues: CAWSVAQGTYGYTF. The CDR3 DNA is TGTGCCTGGAGTGTCGCACAGGGTACCTATGGCTACACCTTC. Using reference TRBV30 and TRBJ1-2 for the parts outside the CDR3, the full variable domain is SQTIHQWPATLVQPVGSPLSLECTVEGTSNPNLYWYRQAAGRGLQLLFYSVGIGQISSEVPQNLSASRPQDRQFILSSKKLLLSDSGFYLCAWSVAQGTYGYTFGSGTRLTVV.

The J gene is TRBJ1-4, the V gene TRBV30, with 9 bases matching TRBD1. Per the germline V gene, CDR1 is GTSNPN and CDR2 is SVGIG (reference sequence). CDR3 size: 14 residues. The J segment lost 5 bases and the V segment lost 7 bases, leaving 8 bases of the junction unmatched. DNA of the CDR3: TGTGCCTTCGGCGGGGGGACAGGGAATGAAAAACTGTTTTTT. It translates to CAFGGGTGNEKLFF.

V usage is TRBV29-1 and J usage is TRBJ2-1, with 7 bases matching TRBD2. CDR1 and CDR2 (germline): SQVTM, ANQGSEA. The ends lost 3 bases at V and 4 bases at J; junction bases unmatched: 9. The CDR3 has 15 amino acids. The CDR3 nucleotides are TGCAGCGTTGATCCCCGGACTAGATCTTACAATGAGCAGTTCTTC. This translates into CSVDPRTRSYNEQFF.

V and J are TRBV7-3 and TRBJ2-1; TRBD2 aligns across 11 bases. Per germline, CDR1 SGHTA and CDR2 FQGTGA. The CDR3 contains 19 residues. V shed 5 bases and J 7 bases; nucleotides not matched to a gene: 19. CDR3 sequence: CASSPSGVLAGGVGNEQFF. CDR3 in DNA: TGTGCCAGCAGCCCTTCTGGGGTGCTAGCGGGGGGCGTTGGGAATGAGCAGTTCTTC.

This chain uses TRBV5-4 with TRBJ2-7, with D maybe TRBD1 (6 bases). The CDR3 totals 14 residues. Germline CDR1 reads SGHNT; CDR2 reads YYREEE (reference sequence). V was trimmed by 8 bases and J by 4 bases, leaving 19 bases between them. CDR3 in DNA: TGTGCCAGTAAACCCGGGACATGGGATTACGAGCAGTACTTC. This translates into CASKPGTWDYEQYF.

CDR3 in DNA: TGTGCCAGCAGCTCGTGGAGTGGTGGCGGGGAGCTGTTTTTT. Protein product: CASSSWSGGGELFF. This chain connects TRBV11-1 to TRBJ2-2; the D is unclear. V lost 4 bases to trimming and J lost 7 bases, with 13 bases between them. The CDR3 contains 14 residues. Looked up from germline, CDR1 is SGHAT and CDR2 is FQDESV (reference sequence).

This clonotype has only one observation. The chain combines TRBV6-7 with TRBJ2-2; the D is unclear. TRBV6-7 is an ORF, and what it does is uncertain. The CDR3 covers 10 residues. Trimming pared 5 bases from V and 14 bases from J, leaving 9 bases between. In DNA form, the CDR3 reads TGTGCCAGCAGTCAGCATTCACTGTTTTTT. Its protein product is CASSQHSLFF.

V is TRBV14 and J is TRBJ1-1; perhaps TRBD1 as D (5 bases). Germline loops: CDR1 SGHDN, CDR2 FVKESK. V lost 8 bases to trimming and J lost 7 bases, with 17 bases between them. The CDR3 is made up of 13 amino acids. The CDR3: CASLDGGLSEAFF. CDR3 sequence (DNA): TGTGCCAGCCTCGACGGGGGGTTGAGTGAAGCTTTCTTT.

The chain links TRBV7-9 to TRBJ1-1, with TRBD1 matching over 8 bases. Trimming at V came to 7 bases and at J to 4 bases, leaving 5 bases not matched to a gene. The CDR3 has 13 amino acids. Per the germline V gene, CDR1 is SEHNR and CDR2 is FQNEAQ (reference sequence). The DNA of the CDR3 is TGTGCCAGCACCGTTACAGGGGGCACTGAAGCTTTCTTT. Translation: CASTVTGGTEAFF.

The chain has TRBV9 and TRBJ2-1; 7 bases agree with TRBD2. The CDR3 runs to 16 residues. CDR1 and CDR2 from the germline V gene are SGDLS and YYNGEE. J lost 4 bases, V lost 4 bases, and 11 bases had no gene match. CDR3 region: CASSPRGDLNYNEQFF. In DNA form, the CDR3 reads TGTGCCAGCAGCCCCCGGGGGGACTTAAATTACAATGAGCAGTTCTTC.

This clonotype was seen more than once but under ten times. The chain uses TRBV4-1 and TRBJ1-2; D call uncertain. V shed 0 bases and J shed 5 bases, with 10 bases lying between them. The CDR3 is 14 amino acids. Germline V gene data show CDR1 as MGHRA and CDR2 as YSYEKL. Here the CDR3 DNA reads TGCGCCAGCAGCCAAGACGGGCAGAGATATGGCTACACCTTC. Its translation is CASSQDGQRYGYTF.

Here the CDR3 DNA reads TGTGCCATCAGTGATCCCGGAGCCTACGAGCAGTACTTC. Protein sequence: CAISDPGAYEQYF. The V call is TRBV10-3, the J call TRBJ2-7; D not certain. The germline V gene has CDR1 ENHRY and CDR2 SYGVKD. This CDR3 spans 13 amino acids. Trimming shortened V by 3 bases and J by 2 bases, and 8 bases separated the two germline ends.

This chain links TRBV5-6 with TRBJ2-1; a possible D gene is TRBD2 (5 bases). This CDR3 is 14 amino acids long. Germline CDR1 and CDR2: SGHDT and YYEEEE. V was cut by 5 bases and J by 0 bases, with 9 bases left in between. The CDR3 sequence is CASRDSSSYNEQFF. The CDR3 nucleotides read TGTGCCAGCAGGGACTCTAGCTCCTACAATGAGCAGTTCTTC.

The genes are TRBV2 and TRBJ1-1; the match to TRBD1 covers 10 bases. Germline CDR1 and CDR2: SNHLY and FYNNEI. The J segment lost 3 bases and the V segment lost 4 bases, leaving 5 bases of the junction unmatched. The CDR3 extends over 15 amino acids. The chain's CDR3 is CASSGGQGKYTEAFF. In DNA form, the CDR3 reads TGTGCCAGCAGTGGGGGACAGGGGAAGTACACTGAAGCTTTCTTT.

J is TRBJ2-7 and V is TRBV5-1, with 8 bases lining up with TRBD1. The CDR3 has 15 residues. Trimming cost V 6 bases and J 5 bases; bases outside gene matches: 13. CDR1 and CDR2 from the germline V gene are SGHRS and YFSETQ. CDR3 amino acids: CASNSRLTGADEQYF. As DNA, the CDR3 is TGCGCCAGCAACTCCCGTTTGACAGGGGCAGACGAGCAGTACTTC. The whole variable domain, remainder taken from reference TRBV5-1 and TRBJ2-7, is KAGVTQTPRYLIKTRGQQVTLSCSPISGHRSVSWYQQTPGQGLQFLFEYFSETQRNKGNFPGRFSGRQFSNSRSEMNVSTLELGDSALYLCASNSRLTGADEQYFGPGTRLTVT.

The V and J genes are TRBV7-9 and TRBJ2-5; possibly TRBD1 for D (6 bases). The CDR3 length is 13 residues. V gave up 6 bases and J gave up 5 bases, with 13 bases separating them. Germline-derived CDR1 and CDR2 are SEHNR and FQNEAQ (reference sequence). The DNA of the CDR3 is TGTGCCAGCAGGCCAGGGGATCAGGAGACCCAGTACTTC. Its protein product is CASRPGDQETQYF.

In this sample, this clonotype turned up once. The V and J genes are TRBV5-4 and TRBJ2-3; TRBD1 matches 7 bases. The CDR3 runs to 13 residues. The V and J ends lost 4 bases and 6 bases, in that order; junction bases with no gene match: 5. CDR1 is SGHNT and CDR2 is YYREEE in the germline V gene (reference sequence). The CDR3 protein is CASSRTQGDTQYF. The CDR3 region has the DNA TGTGCCAGCAGCCGGACACAGGGGGATACGCAGTATTTT.